This T cell receptor beta chain was sequenced during a study of response to subunit inactivated influenza vaccine. The study's findings and limits: Researchers suggested that each seasonal influenza vaccination recruits few new T cells.

V was trimmed by 4 bases and J by 5 bases, leaving 9 bases between them. In germline, CDR1 is MNHEY, CDR2 SVGAGI. The CDR3 covers 13 residues. Each CDR3 protein is one row after TCRdb ran MiXCR on the RT-PCR reads. This table has hundreds of thousands of distinct CDR3 sequences, 13% appearing once. About this clonotype itself: Its antigen remains unidentified.

The sample in question was PBMCs from blood, obtained more than 35 days after vaccination. The chain recombines TRBV6-5 with TRBJ1-3; D possibly corresponds to TRBD1 (5 bases). The sequence was collected from a man in his fifties or sixties who received an inactivated influenza vaccine. Here the CDR3 reads CASSFDRRNTIYF. The DNA of the CDR3 is TGTGCCAGCAGTTTTGACAGACGAAACACCATATATTTT.